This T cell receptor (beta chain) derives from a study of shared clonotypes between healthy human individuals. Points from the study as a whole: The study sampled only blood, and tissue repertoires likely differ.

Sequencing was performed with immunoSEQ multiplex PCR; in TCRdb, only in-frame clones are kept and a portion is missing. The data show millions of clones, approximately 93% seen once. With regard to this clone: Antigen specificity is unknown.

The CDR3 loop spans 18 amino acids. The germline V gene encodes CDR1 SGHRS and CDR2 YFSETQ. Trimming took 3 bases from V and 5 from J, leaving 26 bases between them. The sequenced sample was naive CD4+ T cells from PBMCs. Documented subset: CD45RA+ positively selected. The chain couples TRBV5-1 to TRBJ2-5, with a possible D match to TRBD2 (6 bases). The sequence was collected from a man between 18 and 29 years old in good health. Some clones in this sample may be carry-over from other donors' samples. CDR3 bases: TGCGCCAGCAGCTGGACGTTTATGGGACGGGGGTCTAGGGAGACCCAGTACTTC. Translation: CASSWTFMGRGSRETQYF.